This entry lists 17 T cell receptor beta chains sequenced from one sample in a study of blood T cell repertoires in COVID-19. Libraries were prepared by immunoSEQ multiplex PCR; TCRdb keeps only in-frame clonotypes and omits some of them. The data contain fewer than 300,000 clones, 88% of them singletons. Sequenced sample: peripheral blood. The source is a man in his 60s who had recovered from COVID-19.

The rearrangement links TRBV5-5 to TRBJ1-2, with 7 bases aligning to TRBD1. With V trimmed by 4 bases and J by 2 bases, 5 bases remained unmatched. The germline V gene encodes CDR1 SGHKS and CDR2 YYEKEE (reference sequence). The CDR3 is 14 residues long. The CDR3 DNA sequence: TGTGCCAGCAGCCGGACAGGACTCAACTATGGCTACACCTTC. Its translation: CASSRTGLNYGYTF.

This chain joins TRBV5-4 and TRBJ1-2; D uncertain. V lost 5 bases and J lost 0, with 14 bases in between. CDR1 is SGHNT, CDR2 YYREEE, per germline (reference sequence). The CDR3 extends over 15 amino acids. DNA for the CDR3: TGTGCCAGCAGTACGGGGAGGATGACTAACTATGGCTACACCTTC. Amino acids: CASSTGRMTNYGYTF.

The genes are TRBV19 and TRBJ2-7; the D gene is possibly TRBD2 (5 bases). V was clipped by 10 bases and J by 1 base, with 17 bases between them. Per the germline V gene, CDR1 is LNHDA and CDR2 is SQIVND (reference sequence). The CDR3 is 14 amino acids. The CDR3 is CATRRVGSSYEQYF. Here the CDR3 DNA reads TGTGCCACCCGGCGGGTGGGGAGTTCCTACGAGCAGTACTTC.

The chain employs TRBV18 and TRBJ1-6; TRBD1 agrees at 12 bases. The trim removed 2 bases at V and 8 bases at J, leaving 7 bases unmatched. This CDR3 has 17 amino acids. Germline lookup yields CDR1 KGHSH and CDR2 LQKENI. CDR3 nucleotides: TGTGCCAGCTCACCAATCCGAGGGACAGGGGGCGATTCACCCCTCCACTTT. It specifies CASSPIRGTGGDSPLHF.

The rearrangement uses TRBV6-6 and TRBJ1-2; 7 nucleotides line up with TRBD1. The V gene end was trimmed by 6 bases and the J gene end by 2 bases; junction bases not matched to a gene: 6. Germline assignment: CDR1 MNHNY and CDR2 SVGAGI (reference sequence). The CDR3 extends over 14 amino acids. CDR3: CASSPGTENYGYTF. CDR3 sequence (DNA): TGTGCCAGCAGCCCCGGGACAGAGAACTATGGCTACACCTTC.

This chain joins TRBV25-1 and TRBJ2-1; a possible D gene is TRBD1 (6 bases). The V end was cut by 3 bases, the J end by 3 bases, with 15 bases between. Germline-derived CDR1 and CDR2 are MGHDK and SYGVNS. The CDR3 loop spans 16 amino acids. Here the CDR3 DNA reads TGTGCCAGCAGTGAGACCGGGACAAAGATCTACAATGAGCAGTTCTTC. This encodes CASSETGTKIYNEQFF.

This clone was detected only once. This rearrangement joins TRBV5-1 to TRBJ2-1, with 8 bases identical to TRBD1. The germline gives CDR1 SGHRS, CDR2 YFSETQ. The CDR3 contains 15 residues. The V and J ends lost 0 bases and 6 bases, in that order; junction bases with no gene match: 5. The CDR3 sequence: CASSLGQGKGNEQFF. CDR3 DNA sequence: TGCGCCAGCAGCTTGGGACAGGGGAAGGGCAATGAGCAGTTCTTC.

The chain couples TRBV4-1 to TRBJ2-7; D may be TRBD2 (5 bases). CDR3 length: 11 amino acids. V was shortened by 4 bases and J by 4 bases, with 5 bases between the two germline ends. Germline assignment: CDR1 MGHRA and CDR2 YSYEKL. CDR3 loop: CASSRGYEQYF. The DNA for the CDR3 is TGCGCCAGCAGCCGAGGGTACGAGCAGTACTTC.

This chain links TRBV7-2 with TRBJ1-6, with D maybe TRBD1 (5 bases). Per germline, CDR1 SGHTA and CDR2 FQGNSA. The CDR3 totals 16 residues. V dropped 5 bases and J dropped 9 bases, with 20 bases sitting between them. Here the CDR3 reads CASSPRGDQGFSPLHF. CDR3 bases: TGTGCCAGCAGCCCCCGTGGGGATCAGGGCTTTTCACCCCTCCACTTT.

The rearrangement uses TRBV3-1 (or the pseudogene TRBV3-2) and TRBJ2-7; D perhaps matches TRBD1 (6 bases). The CDR3 contains 14 residues. Germline V gives CDR1 LGHDT, CDR2 YNNKEL (reference sequence). Trimming took off 3 bases at V and 5 bases at J, with 14 bases between the two ends. Here the CDR3 DNA reads TGTGCCAGCAGCCAGGTCAGGGGATGGGACGAGCAGTACTTC. It codes for CASSQVRGWDEQYF.

CDR3 sequence: CASSSLTGINEQYF. The CDR3 DNA is TGTGCCAGCAGCTCCCTGACAGGGATCAACGAGCAGTACTTC. The chain combines TRBV7-2 with TRBJ2-7; 7 bases are shared with TRBD1. V lost 4 bases, J lost 5 bases, and 8 bases stayed unmatched. The CDR3 is 14 residues long. The germline gives CDR1 SGHTA, CDR2 FQGNSA.

The chain joins TRBV6-1 to TRBJ2-7, with 12 nucleotides matching TRBD1. The junction had 1 base not matched to a gene; V was cut back by 2 bases and J by 2 bases. Germline V gene lookup returns CDR1 MNHNS and CDR2 SASEGT. The CDR3 is 15 amino acids. CDR3 sequence: CASSERDRGPYEQYF. The CDR3 nucleotides read TGTGCCAGCAGTGAACGGGACAGGGGGCCCTACGAGCAGTACTTC.

The V call is TRBV19, the J call TRBJ2-7; TRBD1 aligns across 9 bases. V lost 6 bases, J lost 3 bases, and 9 bases stayed unmatched. There are 15 residues in the CDR3. From germline, CDR1 is LNHDA and CDR2 SQIVND (reference sequence). CDR3 loop: CASRLKDRGDYEQYF. CDR3 DNA sequence: TGTGCCAGTAGGTTAAAGGACAGGGGAGACTACGAGCAGTACTTC.

This chain joins TRBV10-3 and TRBJ1-6; no firm D call. Trimming removed 11 bases at V and 3 bases at J, with 20 bases between. Germline V gene lookup returns CDR1 ENHRY and CDR2 SYGVKD. There are 16 residues in the CDR3. The CDR3: CAPTRELADYNSPLHF. As DNA, the CDR3 is TGTGCCCCCACCCGTGAGCTGGCGGACTATAATTCACCCCTCCACTTT.

This clone was observed a few times. The chain is built from TRBV6-5 and TRBJ2-7; tentatively, D is TRBD1 (5 bases). The V end was cut by 5 bases, the J end by 0 bases, with 11 bases between. Germline CDR1 reads MNHEY; CDR2 reads SVGAGI. The CDR3 spans 14 residues. The CDR3 here is CASSPTVYSYEQYF. CDR3 DNA: TGTGCCAGCAGTCCGACAGTATACTCCTACGAGCAGTACTTC.

The rearrangement uses TRBV19 and TRBJ2-7; D perhaps matches TRBD1 (5 bases). The CDR3 length is 16 residues. CDR1 is LNHDA and CDR2 is SQIVND in the germline V gene (reference sequence). The germline V and J ends were trimmed by 5 bases and 5 bases, with 22 bases remaining between them. CDR3 region: CASSSTGALGLDEQYF. The CDR3 bases are TGTGCCAGTAGTTCCACAGGCGCCCTGGGTCTCGACGAGCAGTACTTC.

In DNA, the CDR3 is TGTGCCAGCAGGGGGAGCGGGGGGCCGAGGAATGAGCAGTTCTTC. Its protein product is CASRGSGGPRNEQFF. The chain combines TRBV2 with TRBJ2-1, with 9 bases that match TRBD2. Germline V gives CDR1 SNHLY, CDR2 FYNNEI. The CDR3 contains 15 residues. Unmatched junction bases numbered 10, after V lost 6 bases and J lost 7 bases.